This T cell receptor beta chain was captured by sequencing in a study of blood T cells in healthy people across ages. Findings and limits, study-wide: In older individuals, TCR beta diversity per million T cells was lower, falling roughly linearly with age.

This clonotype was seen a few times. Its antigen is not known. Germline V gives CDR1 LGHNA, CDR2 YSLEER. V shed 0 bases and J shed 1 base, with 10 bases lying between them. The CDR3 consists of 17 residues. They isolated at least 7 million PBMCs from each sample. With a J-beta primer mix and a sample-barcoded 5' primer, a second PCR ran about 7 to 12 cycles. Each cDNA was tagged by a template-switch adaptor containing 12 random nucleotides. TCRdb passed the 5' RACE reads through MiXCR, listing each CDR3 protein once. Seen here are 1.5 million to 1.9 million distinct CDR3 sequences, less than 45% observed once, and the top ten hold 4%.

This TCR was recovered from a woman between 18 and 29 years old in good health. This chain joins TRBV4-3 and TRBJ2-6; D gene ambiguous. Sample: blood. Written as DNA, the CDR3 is TGCGCCAGCAGCCAAGATTACGGGCCGTCTGGGGCCAACGTCCTGACTTTC. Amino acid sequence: CASSQDYGPSGANVLTF.